The 10 T cell receptor beta chains below come from one sample, sequenced in a study of PD-L1 blockade in urothelial cancer. Indicated time point: pretreatment peripheral blood. Using immunoSEQ multiplex PCR, the repertoire was profiled, and TCRdb retains in-frame clones only, with some absent. Seen here are tens of thousands of clones, 82% observed once, and the top ten hold about 6.8%. The sequences come from PBMCs, collected around atezolizumab (anti-PD-L1) treatment. These receptors were collected from a man aged 55 to 70 with urothelial cancer.

The rearrangement links TRBV6-6 to TRBJ2-7; 9 bases line up with TRBD1. CDR3 length: 13 residues. J lost 4 bases, V lost 8 bases, and 6 bases had no gene match. Germline assignment: CDR1 MNHNY and CDR2 SVGAGI (reference sequence). In nucleotides, the CDR3 is TGTGCCAGCGGAAAAGACAGGGGGTACGAGCAGTACTTC. Its protein product is CASGKDRGYEQYF.

The rearrangement links TRBV29-1 to TRBJ1-2; unclear D gene. CDR3 length equals 13 residues. CDR1 and CDR2 from the germline V gene are SQVTM and ANQGSEA. V was pared by 7 bases and J by 2 bases, with 14 bases between. CDR3 amino acids: CSAASDKNYGYTF. CDR3 sequence (DNA): TGCAGCGCTGCGTCTGACAAGAACTATGGCTACACCTTC.

The genes are TRBV6-1 and TRBJ2-3; 9 bases align to TRBD2. Germline loops: CDR1 MNHNS, CDR2 SASEGT. The CDR3 runs to 14 residues. Losses at the gene ends were 6 bases for V and 4 bases for J; bases not matched to a gene: 5. CDR3: CASRLAGESDTQYF. The CDR3 bases are TGTGCCAGCAGATTAGCGGGGGAGTCAGATACGCAGTATTTT.

V usage is TRBV7-2 and J usage is TRBJ2-1; TRBD2 matches at 9 bases. The CDR3 extends over 14 amino acids. CDR1 is SGHTA, CDR2 FQGNSA, per germline. Trimming took 5 bases from V and 3 from J; bases not matched to a gene: 2. The CDR3 here is CASSPAGGYNEQFF. The CDR3 DNA reads as TGTGCCAGCAGCCCAGCGGGGGGCTACAATGAGCAGTTCTTC.

The chain has TRBV6-6 and TRBJ1-5, with TRBD1 as a possible D gene (5 bases). Trimming left V 3 bases short and J 2 bases short, with 11 bases between. The CDR3 runs to 15 residues. Germline V gene lookup returns CDR1 MNHNY and CDR2 SVGAGI (reference sequence). The CDR3 loop reads CASSYNVGGNQPQHF. The CDR3 DNA reads TGTGCCAGCAGTTATAACGTAGGGGGCAATCAGCCCCAGCATTTT.

The sample holds one count of this clone. The DNA for the CDR3 is TGCGCCAGCAGCCCTACAGGCCCGAGCTCCAGCAATCAGCCCCAGCATTTT. Translating it yields CASSPTGPSSSNQPQHF. J is TRBJ1-5 and V is TRBV5-1; tentative D call: TRBD1 (5 bases). This CDR3 is 17 amino acids long. CDR1 is SGHRS, CDR2 YFSETQ, per germline. Trimming pared 4 bases from V and 1 base from J, leaving 18 bases between.

V is TRBV6-1 and J is TRBJ1-6; TRBD1 is a possible D gene (6 bases). V lost 7 bases to trimming and J lost 7 bases, with 14 bases between them. The CDR3 length is 14 residues. From germline, CDR1 is MNHNS and CDR2 SASEGT. The CDR3 region is CASTGQFKNSPLHF. The CDR3 DNA is TGTGCCAGCACTGGACAGTTTAAGAATTCACCCCTCCACTTT.

The rearrangement uses TRBV15 and TRBJ1-2, with 8 bases fitting TRBD1. Per germline, CDR1 LNHNV and CDR2 YYDKDF (reference sequence). Trimming cost V 11 bases and J 8 bases; bases outside gene matches: 19. The CDR3 loop spans 15 amino acids. The CDR3 nucleotides read TGTGCCGCCTCGCTCGGGTTCGACAGGGGTCAGGGCTACACCTTC. Amino acids: CAASLGFDRGQGYTF.

The chain employs TRBV2 and TRBJ2-4; weak D call: TRBD2 (6 bases). V dropped 1 base and J dropped 7 bases, with 8 bases sitting between them. Germline V CDR1 and CDR2: SNHLY, FYNNEI. The CDR3 totals 13 residues. The CDR3 nucleotides are TGTGCCAGCAGTGAAGGGAGGGTTAACATTCAGTACTTC. Residues: CASSEGRVNIQYF.

The chain has TRBV2 and TRBJ2-7; 11 bases map to TRBD2. The CDR3 spans 15 residues. Germline V gene sequence: CDR1 SNHLY, CDR2 FYNNEI. The V gene end was trimmed by 4 bases and the J gene end by 5 bases; junction bases not matched to a gene: 7. The CDR3 sequence: CASSVLAGGMNEQYF. CDR3 sequence (DNA): TGTGCCAGCAGTGTTCTAGCGGGGGGTATGAACGAGCAGTACTTC.